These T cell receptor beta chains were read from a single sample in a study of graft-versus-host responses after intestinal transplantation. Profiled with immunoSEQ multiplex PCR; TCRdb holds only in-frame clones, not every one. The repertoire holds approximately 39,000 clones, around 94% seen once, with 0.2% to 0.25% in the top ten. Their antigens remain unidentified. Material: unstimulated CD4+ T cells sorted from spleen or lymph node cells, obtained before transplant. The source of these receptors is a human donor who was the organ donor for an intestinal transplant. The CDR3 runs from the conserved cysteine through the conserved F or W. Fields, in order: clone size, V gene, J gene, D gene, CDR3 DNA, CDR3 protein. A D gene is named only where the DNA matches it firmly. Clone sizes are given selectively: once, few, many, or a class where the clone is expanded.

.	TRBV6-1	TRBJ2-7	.	TGTGCCAGCAGTGAAGTAAGGGCAGCTACCTACGAGCAGTACTTC	CASSEVRAATYEQYF
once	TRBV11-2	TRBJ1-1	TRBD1	TGTGCCAGCAGCCCCCAGACAGGGGGTAACACTGAAGCTTTCTTT	CASSPQTGGNTEAFF
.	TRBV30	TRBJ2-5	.	TGTGCCTGGAGTCCACCCCCGGCCCGGGGGCGTGAGGAGACCCAGTACTTC	CAWSPPPARGREETQYF
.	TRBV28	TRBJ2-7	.	TGTGCCAGCAGTCCACCCGCAGGGTTGGACGAGCAGTACTTC	CASSPPAGLDEQYF
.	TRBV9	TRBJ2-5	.	TGTGCCAGCAGCGCCGACAGCCAAGAGACCCAGTACTTC	CASSADSQETQYF
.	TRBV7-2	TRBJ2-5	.	TGTGCCAGCAGCTTAGGCCCAACCCCCCAAGAGACCCAGTACTTC	CASSLGPTPQETQYF
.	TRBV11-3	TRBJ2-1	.	TGTGCCAGCAGTGGGGGGTTCGGTAATGAGCAGTTCTTC	CASSGGFGNEQFF
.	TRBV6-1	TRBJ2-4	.	TGTGCCAGCAGTGCCACAGGCGGCATTCAGTACTTC	CASSATGGIQYF
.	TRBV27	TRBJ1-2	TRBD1	TGTGCCAGCAGTTTAGCGGGACAGACAATGGGCTACACCTTC	CASSLAGQTMGYTF
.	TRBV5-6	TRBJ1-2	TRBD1	TGTGCCAGCAGCTTGGGGCGGACAGGGGGTGGCTACACCTTC	CASSLGRTGGGYTF
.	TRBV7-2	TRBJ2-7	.	TGTGCCAGCAGCCCTGACAGGATAAGCACGTACGAGCAGTACTTC	CASSPDRISTYEQYF
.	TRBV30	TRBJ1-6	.	TGTGCCTGGACCCCCGGAGGCCTGAATTCACCCCTCCACTTT	CAWTPGGLNSPLHF
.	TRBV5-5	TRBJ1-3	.	TGTGCCAGCGAAGGCTCTGGAAACACCATATATTTT	CASEGSGNTIYF
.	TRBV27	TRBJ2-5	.	TGTGCCAGCAGGAGGGGGACTCCCGCGGACCAAGAGACCCAGTACTTC	CASRRGTPADQETQYF
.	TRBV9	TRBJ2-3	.	TGTGCCAGCAGCGTGACGGGGGCCGCCACAGATACGCAGTATTTT	CASSVTGAATDTQYF
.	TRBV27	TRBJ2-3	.	TGTGCCAGCAGTTTATGGGGCGCCGGCACAGATACGCAGTATTTT	CASSLWGAGTDTQYF
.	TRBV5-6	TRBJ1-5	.	TGTGCCAGCAGCTTAAATAGCAATCAGCCCCAGCATTTT	CASSLNSNQPQHF
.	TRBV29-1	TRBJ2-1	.	TGCAGCGCAAAAAAGGCGACAGCCCACTCCTACAATGAGCAGTTCTTC	CSAKKATAHSYNEQFF
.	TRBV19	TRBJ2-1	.	TGTGCCAGTAGTATCTCGGACCCATCCTACAATGAGCAGTTCTTC	CASSISDPSYNEQFF
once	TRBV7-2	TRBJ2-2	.	TGTGCCAGCAGCTTAGCCCGGGGGCCCGGGGAGCTGTTTTTT	CASSLARGPGELFF
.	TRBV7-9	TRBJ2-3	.	TGTGCCAGCACCCTAACCCCCGCTAGAGGTGGGATCACAGATACGCAGTATTTT	CASTLTPARGGITDTQYF
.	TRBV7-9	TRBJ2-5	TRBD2	TGTGCCAGCAGCAGAGCGGGGTGGGAGACCCAGTACTTC	CASSRAGWETQYF